This T cell receptor (beta chain) was identified during a study of blood T cell repertoires in COVID-19 (TCRdb year 2020). About the study as a whole: Collaborator samples came from the United States, Italy and Spain and covered acute and convalescent phases of COVID-19. The material from the prospective study consisted of cDNA or gDNA derived from T cells, B-cell-depleted T cells, or PBMCs. Deeply sampled blood TCRbeta repertoires from subjects exposed to, actively infected with, or recovered from COVID-19 were included in the dataset. The repertoires were released in a freely available public database intended as a resource for research on the immune response to SARS-CoV-2. Samples were obtained from the ongoing ImmuneRACE study (first 160 participants) and from some 1,200 subjects provided by 6 global collaborators. A de-identified subject ID, COVID-19 status, age in years and sex were almost always included in the sample metadata. HLA class I and class II types, where available, came from metadata supplied by the sample provider rather than from assay-based typing. Overall study outcomes, separate from this receptor: Clinical and demographic metadata were provided uncurated, with the amount varying by source and participant.

The immunoSEQ Assay, a bias-controlled multiplex PCR, was used to amplify TCRbeta CDR3 regions from genomic DNA. As for how the authors treated the data: Nucleated cell counts per sample were estimated from amplification of reference gene primers within the assay. To quantify the absolute abundance of each unique TCRbeta CDR3 rearrangement, sequence reads were collapsed and filtered. Productive Simpson clonality was computed per sample as the square root of Simpson's diversity index over productive rearrangements. Entries here come from immuneACCESS through TCRdb and include only in-frame sequences with V and J called. Some clones fail to appear in such tables; in the studies checked, an unresolved V gene covers under half of the shortfall, and the cause of the remainder is unknown. The DNA was the basis for D and trimming; V, J and clone size are from that table. In all, the sample holds approximately 140,000 clones, and roughly 90% of those were seen once. The ten largest make up around 2.3% of the sample.

Participants in the prospective study were aged roughly 18 to 100 years, lived in under 30 United States geographic areas, and enrolled through a virtual design. To assign participants to cohorts, the prospective study relied on clinical history that participants themselves reported in a screening survey and a study questionnaire. For ImmuneRACE Cohort 3, a participant was defined as recovered based on two consecutive negative NP/OP PCR tests, clearance by a healthcare professional, or resolution of symptoms. Mobile phlebotomists in the prospective study collected whole blood, serum and a nasopharyngeal or oropharyngeal swab from every participant. Participants in the prospective study had the option to provide additional blood draws and questionnaires over a roughly 2-month period. Prospective study blood samples were shipped either frozen or at room temperature before DNA extraction. The germline V gene (reference sequence) supplies CDR1 LNHDA and CDR2 SQIVND. Measured from the cysteine to the phenylalanine, the CDR3 is 13 residues long. The entry retains the CDR3 DNA only, 39 bases that are in frame from base 1. Deletion took 4 bases off V and 5 bases off J, with a span of 11 bases between the germline ends.

With regard to this clone: The clone's antigen remains unknown. Per-nucleotide qualities are absent, and no much larger clonotype sits a single base away.

The sequencing input was PBMCs or T cells enriched from blood (not recorded which). The TCR comes from a woman aged 45-65 years who had recovered from COVID-19. Here the chain combines TRBV19 and TRBJ1-2; TRBD1 is a weak D gene call, 5 bases matching. The nucleotide sequence is TGTGCCAGTAGTACGCTCGGGGGATATGGCTACACCTTC. This codes for CASSTLGGYGYTF.